This T cell receptor (beta chain) was obtained from a study of immune characterization of retroperitoneal liposarcoma. Germline CDR1 and CDR2: MNHEY and SMNVEV (reference sequence). The length of the CDR3 is 14 residues. Between the trimmed V and J ends, which lost 6 bases and 10 bases, there was a span of 19 bases. One entry per CDR3 protein results from TCRdb running MiXCR on the PCR reads. This table holds around 3,000 distinct CDR3 sequences, approximately 48% found once. This receptor was taken from a male donor with retroperitoneal liposarcoma. This chain joins TRBV27 and TRBJ2-1; the D gene is possibly TRBD1 (6 bases). The specimen was tumor tissue. CDR3 amino acids: CASRRTGSSYEQFF. The CDR3 coding sequence is TGTGCCAGCAGACGTACAGGGAGCTCCTACGAGCAGTTCTTC.